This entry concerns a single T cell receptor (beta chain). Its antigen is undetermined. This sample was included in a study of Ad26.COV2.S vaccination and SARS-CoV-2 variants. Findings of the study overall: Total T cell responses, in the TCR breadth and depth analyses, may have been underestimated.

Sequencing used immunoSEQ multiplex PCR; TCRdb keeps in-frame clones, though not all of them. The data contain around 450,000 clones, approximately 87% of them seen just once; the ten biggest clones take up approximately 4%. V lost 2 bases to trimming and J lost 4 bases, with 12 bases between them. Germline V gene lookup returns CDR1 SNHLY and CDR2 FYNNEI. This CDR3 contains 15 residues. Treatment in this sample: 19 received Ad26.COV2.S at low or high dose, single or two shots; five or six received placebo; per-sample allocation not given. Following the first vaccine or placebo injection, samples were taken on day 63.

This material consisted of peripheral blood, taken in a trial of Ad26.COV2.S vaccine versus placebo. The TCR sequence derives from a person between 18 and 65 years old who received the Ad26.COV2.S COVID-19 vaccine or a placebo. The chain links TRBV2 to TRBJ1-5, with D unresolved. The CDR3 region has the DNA TGTGCCAGCAGTGAATTGGTAACCGCGAATCAGCCCCAGCATTTT. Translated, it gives CASSELVTANQPQHF.